This TCR beta chain came from a study of PD-L1 blockade in urothelial cancer. At the level of the study: The patients first took atezolizumab in 2014, receiving 1,200 mg intravenously every 3 weeks. Males with urothelial cancer arising in the bladder constituted about nine tenths of the roughly 29 patients. The patients had undergone anywhere from 0 to 3 prior chemotherapy regimens.

This CDR3 has 14 residues. In germline, CDR1 is GTSNPN, CDR2 SVGIG (reference sequence). V lost 0 bases and J 2 bases, leaving 10 bases between the germline ends. Using immunoSEQ multiplex PCR, the repertoire was profiled, and TCRdb retains in-frame clones only, with some absent. The table includes more than 90,000 clones, roughly 90% detected once. Time point reported: peripheral blood 6 weeks after treatment start. The number of samples from each patient was between 1 and 8, taken pretreatment and on-treatment. The sequence came from a man in his 60s with urothelial cancer. The input for sequencing was PBMCs, taken around atezolizumab (anti-PD-L1) treatment. This chain joins TRBV30 and TRBJ1-2, with D uncertain. Here the CDR3 DNA reads TGTGCCTGGAGTGTAAGCCCGGGGAACTATGGCTACACCTTC. Protein product: CAWSVSPGNYGYTF.